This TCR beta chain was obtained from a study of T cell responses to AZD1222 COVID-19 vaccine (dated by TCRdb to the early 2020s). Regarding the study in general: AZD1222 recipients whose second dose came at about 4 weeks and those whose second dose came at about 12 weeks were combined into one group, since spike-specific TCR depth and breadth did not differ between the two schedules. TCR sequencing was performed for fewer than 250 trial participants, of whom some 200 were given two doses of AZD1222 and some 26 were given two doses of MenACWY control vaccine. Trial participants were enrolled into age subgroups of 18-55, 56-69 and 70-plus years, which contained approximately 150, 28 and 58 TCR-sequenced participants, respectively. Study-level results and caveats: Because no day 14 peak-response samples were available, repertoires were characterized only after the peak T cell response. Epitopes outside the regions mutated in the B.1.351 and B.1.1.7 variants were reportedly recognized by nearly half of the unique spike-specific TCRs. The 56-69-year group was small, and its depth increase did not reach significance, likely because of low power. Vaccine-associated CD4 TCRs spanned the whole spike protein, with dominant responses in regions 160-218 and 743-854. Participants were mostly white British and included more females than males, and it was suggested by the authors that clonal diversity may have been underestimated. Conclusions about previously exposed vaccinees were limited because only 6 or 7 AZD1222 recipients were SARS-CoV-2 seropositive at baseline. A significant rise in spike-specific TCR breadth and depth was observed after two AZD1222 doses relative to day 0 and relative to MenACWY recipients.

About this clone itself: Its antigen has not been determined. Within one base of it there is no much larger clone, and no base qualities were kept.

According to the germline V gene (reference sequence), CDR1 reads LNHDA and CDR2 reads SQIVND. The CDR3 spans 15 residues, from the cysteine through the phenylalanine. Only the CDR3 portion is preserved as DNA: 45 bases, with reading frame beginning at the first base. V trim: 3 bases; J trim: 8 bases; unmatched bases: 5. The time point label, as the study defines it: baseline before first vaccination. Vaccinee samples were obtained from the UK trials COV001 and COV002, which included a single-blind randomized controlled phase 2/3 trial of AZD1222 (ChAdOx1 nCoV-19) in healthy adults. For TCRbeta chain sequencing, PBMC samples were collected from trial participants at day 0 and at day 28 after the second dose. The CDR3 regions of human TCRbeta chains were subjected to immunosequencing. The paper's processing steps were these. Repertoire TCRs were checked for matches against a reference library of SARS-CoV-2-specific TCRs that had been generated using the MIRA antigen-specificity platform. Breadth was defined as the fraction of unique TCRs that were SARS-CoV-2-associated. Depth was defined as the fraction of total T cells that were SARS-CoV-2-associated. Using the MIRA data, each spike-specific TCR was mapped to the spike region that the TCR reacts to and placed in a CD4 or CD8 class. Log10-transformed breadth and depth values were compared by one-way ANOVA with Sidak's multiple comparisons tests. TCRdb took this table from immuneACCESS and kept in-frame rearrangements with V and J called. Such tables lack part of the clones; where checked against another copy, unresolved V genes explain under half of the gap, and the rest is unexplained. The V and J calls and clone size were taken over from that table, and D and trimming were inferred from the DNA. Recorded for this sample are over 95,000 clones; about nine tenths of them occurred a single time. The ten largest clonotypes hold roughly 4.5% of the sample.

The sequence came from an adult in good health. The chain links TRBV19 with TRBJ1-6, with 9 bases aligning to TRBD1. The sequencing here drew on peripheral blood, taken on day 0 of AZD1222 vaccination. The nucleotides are TGTGCCAGTAGTATTGCGGGACAGGGTGATTCACCCCTCCACTTT. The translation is CASSIAGQGDSPLHF. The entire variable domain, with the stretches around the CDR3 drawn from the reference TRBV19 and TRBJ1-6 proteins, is DGGITQSPKYLFRKEGQNVTLSCEQNLNHDAMYWYRQDPGQGLRLIYYSQIVNDFQKGDIAEGYSVSREKKESFPLTVTSAQKNPTAFYLCASSIAGQGDSPLHFGNGTRLTVT.